What follows are 27 T cell receptor beta chains derived from one specimen sequenced in a study of a mutant IDH1 vaccine in newly diagnosed glioma. The table came from immunoSEQ multiplex PCR; TCRdb's copy has only in-frame clones and leaves some out. Of 23,000 or so clones in the sample, roughly 90% are singletons; the top ten hold more than 8.5%. Stated time point: baseline, week 1 (first vaccination visit). Treatment given: pre-vaccination baseline after standard-of-care therapy. This specimen consisted of PBMCs, obtained from a glioma patient treated with radiotherapy, temozolomide or both. Receptors originate from a man aged 25 to 45 with glioma.

The gene calls are TRBV27 and TRBJ2-1; TRBD1 matches at 8 bases. This CDR3 is 15 amino acids long. Trimming removed 8 bases from V and 4 bases from J; junction bases left unmatched: 10. CDR1 and CDR2 from the germline V gene are MNHEY and SMNVEV (reference sequence). The CDR3 sequence: CASSLGQGVYNEQFF. In nucleotides, the CDR3 is TGTGCCAGCTCATTAGGACAGGGCGTTTACAATGAGCAGTTCTTC.

The rearrangement uses TRBV18 and TRBJ1-1; D possibly corresponds to TRBD1 (6 bases). The germline V and J ends were trimmed by 3 bases and 3 bases, with 11 bases remaining between them. The germline CDR1 and CDR2 sequences are KGHSH and LQKENI. The CDR3 sequence is 14 residues long. CDR3 nucleotides: TGTGCCAGCTCACCTTGGCCAGGGGACACTGAAGCTTTCTTT. It translates to CASSPWPGDTEAFF. The full variable domain, rest sourced from reference TRBV18 and TRBJ1-1, is NAGVMQNPRHLVRRRGQEARLRCSPMKGHSHVYWYRQLPEEGLKFMVYLQKENIIDESGMPKERFSAEFPKEGPSILRIQQVVRGDSAAYFCASSPWPGDTEAFFGQGTRLTVV.

J is TRBJ1-2 and V is TRBV11-2; 7 bases match TRBD1. The CDR3 is made up of 15 amino acids. Germline assignment: CDR1 SGHAT and CDR2 FQNNGV. After removal of 5 bases from V and 6 bases from J, the junction contained 12 bases not matched to a gene. The CDR3 nucleotides are TGTGCCAGCAGCCCTGATCCGACAGGGTTGGATGGCTACACCTTC. It yields the protein CASSPDPTGLDGYTF.

The V gene is TRBV18, the J gene TRBJ1-2, with a weak D call TRBD1 (5 bases). The V end lost 5 bases, the J end lost 2 bases, and 9 bases lay between the germline ends. This CDR3 is 13 amino acids long. Germline-derived CDR1 and CDR2 are KGHSH and LQKENI. CDR3 region: CASSNGANYGYTF. For the CDR3, the DNA is TGTGCCAGCTCAAATGGGGCAAACTATGGCTACACCTTC.

The chain combines TRBV29-1 with TRBJ1-1, with D tentatively TRBD1 (6 bases). Deletions cut 1 base from V and 5 bases from J, with 17 bases between. The CDR3 runs to 15 residues. CDR1 and CDR2 (germline): SQVTM, ANQGSEA. CDR3 bases: TGCAGCGTTGAAGTAGCGATTTTGACAGGTACTGAAGCTTTCTTT. It is translated as CSVEVAILTGTEAFF.

This clone was counted once. The chain is built from TRBV18 and TRBJ2-1, with a weak D call TRBD2 (5 bases). The length of the CDR3 is 13 residues. Looked up from germline, CDR1 is KGHSH and CDR2 is LQKENI. V was shortened by 4 bases and J by 6 bases, with 10 bases between the two germline ends. The CDR3 region is CASSQLGLNEQFF. CDR3 nucleotide sequence: TGTGCCAGCTCACAACTAGGACTCAATGAGCAGTTCTTC.

This chain joins TRBV5-1 and TRBJ2-2; 10 bases fit TRBD2. CDR3 length equals 16 residues. Germline lookup yields CDR1 SGHRS and CDR2 YFSETQ. V was clipped by 7 bases and J by 3 bases; unmatched bases: 9. The CDR3: CASRIGLAAYTGELFF. The CDR3 DNA follows: TGCGCCAGCCGCATCGGACTAGCGGCCTACACCGGGGAGCTGTTTTTT.

The chain recombines TRBV25-1 with TRBJ1-3; D unresolved. The CDR3 has 14 residues. Trimming stripped 2 bases from V and 2 bases from J, with 7 bases between. CDR1 is MGHDK, CDR2 SYGVNS, per germline. The chain's CDR3 is CASSEISPGNTIYF. CDR3 bases: TGTGCCAGCAGTGAAATTTCCCCTGGAAACACCATATATTTT.

The chain carries TRBV14 and TRBJ2-7, with no clear D. With 1 base removed from V and 9 bases from J, the gap between germline ends came to 16 bases. The CDR3 is made up of 14 amino acids. Germline lookup yields CDR1 SGHDN and CDR2 FVKESK. The CDR3 region has the DNA TGTGCCAGCAGCCAAGGTTCTATTGGGCACAGGCAGTACTTC. Protein: CASSQGSIGHRQYF.

V and J are TRBV11-2 and TRBJ1-1; 8 nucleotides match TRBD1. Germline V gives CDR1 SGHAT, CDR2 FQNNGV. V shed 5 bases and J 3 bases; nucleotides not matched to a gene: 11. This CDR3 has 16 amino acids. CDR3 nucleotide sequence: TGTGCCAGCAGCCCACGGACAGGGACGGTAGACACTGAAGCTTTCTTT. Protein product: CASSPRTGTVDTEAFF.

This chain links TRBV6-1 with TRBJ1-2; unclear D gene. The CDR3 runs to 13 residues. Trimming shortened V by 3 bases and J by 0 bases, and 5 bases separated the two germline ends. CDR1 and CDR2 from the germline V gene are MNHNS and SASEGT. CDR3 amino acids: CASSDSPNYGYTF. The CDR3 bases are TGTGCCAGCAGTGACAGCCCTAACTATGGCTACACCTTC.

This chain joins TRBV5-4 and TRBJ2-5; D remains unclear. The CDR3 spans 16 residues. Trimming took off 5 bases at V and 2 bases at J, with 19 bases between the two ends. Germline V lookup: CDR1 SGHNT, CDR2 YYREEE (reference sequence). DNA for the CDR3: TGTGCCAGCAGTTCGGGTATTCGGAGTTATCAAGAGACCCAGTACTTC. Protein sequence: CASSSGIRSYQETQYF.

The chain uses TRBV5-5 and TRBJ2-3; maybe TRBD1 (6 bases). V lost 4 bases, J lost 2 bases, and 14 bases lay in between. Looked up from germline, CDR1 is SGHKS and CDR2 is YYEKEE (reference sequence). This CDR3 region has 15 residues. The CDR3 is CASSRLGQHTDTQYF. CDR3 nucleotide sequence: TGTGCCAGCAGCCGCCTCGGACAGCACACAGATACGCAGTATTTT.

The chain has TRBV6-5 and TRBJ2-1; 11 nucleotides line up with TRBD2. Germline CDR1 is MNHEY and CDR2 is SVGAGI. The V segment lost 5 bases and the J segment 1 base; nucleotides outside the gene matches: 1. The CDR3 is made up of 15 amino acids. The CDR3 nucleotides are TGTGCCAGCAGTGGGACTAGCGGATCCTACAATGAGCAGTTCTTC. It specifies CASSGTSGSYNEQFF.

The V call is TRBV14, the J call TRBJ2-1, with D perhaps TRBD2 (5 bases). Germline-derived CDR1 and CDR2 are SGHDN and FVKESK. The length of the CDR3 is 14 residues. The germline V and J ends were trimmed by 4 bases and 5 bases, with 12 bases remaining between them. DNA of the CDR3: TGTGCCAGCAGCCCTTACACTAGTAACAATGAGCAGTTCTTC. This codes for CASSPYTSNNEQFF. Complete variable domain (other parts from reference TRBV14 and TRBJ2-1): EAGVTQFPSHSVIEKGQTVTLRCDPISGHDNLYWYRRVMGKEIKFLLHFVKESKQDESGMPNNRFLAERTGGTYSTLKVQPAELEDSGVYFCASSPYTSNNEQFFGPGTRLTVL.

The chain recombines TRBV11-2 with TRBJ2-1; TRBD2 matches 12 bases. V shed 1 base and J 2 bases; nucleotides not matched to a gene: 3. Germline assignment: CDR1 SGHAT and CDR2 FQNNGV. CDR3 size: 17 residues. The CDR3 sequence is CASSLGRTSGTYNEQFF. The CDR3 nucleotides are TGTGCCAGCAGCTTAGGGCGGACTAGCGGGACCTACAATGAGCAGTTCTTC.

This chain uses TRBV27 with TRBJ2-7; 10 positions match TRBD2. V trimming: 4 bases; J trimming: 3 bases; junction bases outside the gene matches: 6. The CDR3 has 15 residues. CDR1 MNHEY and CDR2 SMNVEV come from the germline V gene (reference sequence). The CDR3 is CASSYTSGIFYEQYF. DNA of the CDR3: TGTGCCAGCAGTTACACTAGCGGGATTTTCTACGAGCAGTACTTC.

The chain combines TRBV2 with TRBJ2-7; D is possibly TRBD1 (5 bases). Trimming shortened V by 5 bases and J by 4 bases, and 12 bases separated the two germline ends. CDR3 length equals 13 residues. CDR1 SNHLY and CDR2 FYNNEI come from the germline V gene. CDR3 DNA: TGTGCCAGCAGTTTTGACAGCACGTACGAGCAGTACTTC. It specifies CASSFDSTYEQYF.

This clone was seen a single time. CDR3 region: CASSLVGGRSTDTQYF. The CDR3 region has the DNA TGTGCCAGCAGCTTGGTGGGGGGGAGAAGCACAGATACGCAGTATTTT. The V and J genes are TRBV5-4 and TRBJ2-3; 7 bases fit TRBD2. The CDR3 is 16 amino acids. The ends lost 0 bases at V and 0 bases at J; junction bases unmatched: 4. Germline CDR1 is SGHNT and CDR2 is YYREEE (reference sequence).

The chain uses TRBV5-5 and TRBJ2-7; D unresolved. Trimming removed 2 bases at V and 0 bases at J, with 9 bases between. Germline V CDR1 and CDR2: SGHKS, YYEKEE (reference sequence). This CDR3 is 14 amino acids long. CDR3 in amino acids: CASSLPAGSYEQYF. The CDR3 DNA reads TGTGCCAGCAGCTTACCGGCCGGCTCCTACGAGCAGTACTTC.

This chain uses TRBV2 with TRBJ2-5; D possibly corresponds to TRBD1 (5 bases). Trimming stripped 1 base from V and 2 bases from J, with 8 bases between. The CDR3 spans 14 residues. Germline CDR1 and CDR2: SNHLY and FYNNEI. CDR3 nucleotide sequence: TGTGCCAGCAGTGAAGGGACACTTCAAGAGACCCAGTACTTC. The encoded protein is CASSEGTLQETQYF.

The chain carries TRBV6-5 and TRBJ2-1; the D gene is possibly TRBD1 (6 bases). This CDR3 is built from 13 residues. CDR1 MNHEY and CDR2 SVGAGI come from the germline V gene. V lost 7 bases, J lost 2 bases, and 9 bases lay in between. Here the CDR3 DNA reads TGTGCCAGCACGCAGGGGACCTACAATGAGCAGTTCTTC. It yields the protein CASTQGTYNEQFF.

This chain joins TRBV5-1 and TRBJ1-4; perhaps TRBD1 as D (6 bases). Germline V gives CDR1 SGHRS, CDR2 YFSETQ. The length of the CDR3 is 14 residues. V lost 3 bases, J lost 11 bases, and 17 bases lay in between. Written as DNA, the CDR3 is TGCGCCAGCAGCTCCGCGGACAGCTCGTGGAAACTGTTTTTT. Translated, it gives CASSSADSSWKLFF.

The chain couples TRBV7-6 to TRBJ2-6; D perhaps matches TRBD2 (5 bases). Germline V lookup: CDR1 SGHVS, CDR2 FNYEAQ. The CDR3 spans 14 residues. Deletions cut 3 bases from V and 4 bases from J, with 7 bases between. CDR3 sequence reads: CASSFTGGANVLTF. As DNA, the CDR3 is TGTGCCAGCAGCTTCACGGGAGGGGCCAACGTCCTGACTTTC.

The rearrangement uses TRBV20-1 and TRBJ2-3, with TRBD2 matching 8 bases. Trimming cost V 3 bases and J 9 bases; bases outside gene matches: 2. Germline lookup yields CDR1 DFQATT and CDR2 SNEGSKA (reference sequence). There are 11 residues in the CDR3. CDR3 loop: CSASGRVTQYF. CDR3 nucleotides: TGCAGTGCTAGCGGGAGGGTGACGCAGTATTTT.

J is TRBJ2-2 and V is TRBV7-8; D gene uncertain. Germline assignment: CDR1 SGHVS and CDR2 FQNEAQ. CDR3 length equals 13 residues. Trimming took 2 bases from V and 5 from J, leaving 6 bases between them. The CDR3 DNA follows: TGTGCCAGCAGCTTATCGGCGACCGGGGAGCTGTTTTTT. Residues: CASSLSATGELFF.

This clone was picked up one time. The chain links TRBV7-2 to TRBJ1-5; maybe TRBD1 (5 bases). This CDR3 is built from 15 residues. Trimming pared 1 base from V and 4 bases from J, leaving 11 bases between. Per the germline V gene, CDR1 is SGHTA and CDR2 is FQGNSA. CDR3 DNA: TGTGCCAGCAGCTTAGGAGGGGCCCGGAATCAGCCCCAGCATTTT. This translates into CASSLGGARNQPQHF.